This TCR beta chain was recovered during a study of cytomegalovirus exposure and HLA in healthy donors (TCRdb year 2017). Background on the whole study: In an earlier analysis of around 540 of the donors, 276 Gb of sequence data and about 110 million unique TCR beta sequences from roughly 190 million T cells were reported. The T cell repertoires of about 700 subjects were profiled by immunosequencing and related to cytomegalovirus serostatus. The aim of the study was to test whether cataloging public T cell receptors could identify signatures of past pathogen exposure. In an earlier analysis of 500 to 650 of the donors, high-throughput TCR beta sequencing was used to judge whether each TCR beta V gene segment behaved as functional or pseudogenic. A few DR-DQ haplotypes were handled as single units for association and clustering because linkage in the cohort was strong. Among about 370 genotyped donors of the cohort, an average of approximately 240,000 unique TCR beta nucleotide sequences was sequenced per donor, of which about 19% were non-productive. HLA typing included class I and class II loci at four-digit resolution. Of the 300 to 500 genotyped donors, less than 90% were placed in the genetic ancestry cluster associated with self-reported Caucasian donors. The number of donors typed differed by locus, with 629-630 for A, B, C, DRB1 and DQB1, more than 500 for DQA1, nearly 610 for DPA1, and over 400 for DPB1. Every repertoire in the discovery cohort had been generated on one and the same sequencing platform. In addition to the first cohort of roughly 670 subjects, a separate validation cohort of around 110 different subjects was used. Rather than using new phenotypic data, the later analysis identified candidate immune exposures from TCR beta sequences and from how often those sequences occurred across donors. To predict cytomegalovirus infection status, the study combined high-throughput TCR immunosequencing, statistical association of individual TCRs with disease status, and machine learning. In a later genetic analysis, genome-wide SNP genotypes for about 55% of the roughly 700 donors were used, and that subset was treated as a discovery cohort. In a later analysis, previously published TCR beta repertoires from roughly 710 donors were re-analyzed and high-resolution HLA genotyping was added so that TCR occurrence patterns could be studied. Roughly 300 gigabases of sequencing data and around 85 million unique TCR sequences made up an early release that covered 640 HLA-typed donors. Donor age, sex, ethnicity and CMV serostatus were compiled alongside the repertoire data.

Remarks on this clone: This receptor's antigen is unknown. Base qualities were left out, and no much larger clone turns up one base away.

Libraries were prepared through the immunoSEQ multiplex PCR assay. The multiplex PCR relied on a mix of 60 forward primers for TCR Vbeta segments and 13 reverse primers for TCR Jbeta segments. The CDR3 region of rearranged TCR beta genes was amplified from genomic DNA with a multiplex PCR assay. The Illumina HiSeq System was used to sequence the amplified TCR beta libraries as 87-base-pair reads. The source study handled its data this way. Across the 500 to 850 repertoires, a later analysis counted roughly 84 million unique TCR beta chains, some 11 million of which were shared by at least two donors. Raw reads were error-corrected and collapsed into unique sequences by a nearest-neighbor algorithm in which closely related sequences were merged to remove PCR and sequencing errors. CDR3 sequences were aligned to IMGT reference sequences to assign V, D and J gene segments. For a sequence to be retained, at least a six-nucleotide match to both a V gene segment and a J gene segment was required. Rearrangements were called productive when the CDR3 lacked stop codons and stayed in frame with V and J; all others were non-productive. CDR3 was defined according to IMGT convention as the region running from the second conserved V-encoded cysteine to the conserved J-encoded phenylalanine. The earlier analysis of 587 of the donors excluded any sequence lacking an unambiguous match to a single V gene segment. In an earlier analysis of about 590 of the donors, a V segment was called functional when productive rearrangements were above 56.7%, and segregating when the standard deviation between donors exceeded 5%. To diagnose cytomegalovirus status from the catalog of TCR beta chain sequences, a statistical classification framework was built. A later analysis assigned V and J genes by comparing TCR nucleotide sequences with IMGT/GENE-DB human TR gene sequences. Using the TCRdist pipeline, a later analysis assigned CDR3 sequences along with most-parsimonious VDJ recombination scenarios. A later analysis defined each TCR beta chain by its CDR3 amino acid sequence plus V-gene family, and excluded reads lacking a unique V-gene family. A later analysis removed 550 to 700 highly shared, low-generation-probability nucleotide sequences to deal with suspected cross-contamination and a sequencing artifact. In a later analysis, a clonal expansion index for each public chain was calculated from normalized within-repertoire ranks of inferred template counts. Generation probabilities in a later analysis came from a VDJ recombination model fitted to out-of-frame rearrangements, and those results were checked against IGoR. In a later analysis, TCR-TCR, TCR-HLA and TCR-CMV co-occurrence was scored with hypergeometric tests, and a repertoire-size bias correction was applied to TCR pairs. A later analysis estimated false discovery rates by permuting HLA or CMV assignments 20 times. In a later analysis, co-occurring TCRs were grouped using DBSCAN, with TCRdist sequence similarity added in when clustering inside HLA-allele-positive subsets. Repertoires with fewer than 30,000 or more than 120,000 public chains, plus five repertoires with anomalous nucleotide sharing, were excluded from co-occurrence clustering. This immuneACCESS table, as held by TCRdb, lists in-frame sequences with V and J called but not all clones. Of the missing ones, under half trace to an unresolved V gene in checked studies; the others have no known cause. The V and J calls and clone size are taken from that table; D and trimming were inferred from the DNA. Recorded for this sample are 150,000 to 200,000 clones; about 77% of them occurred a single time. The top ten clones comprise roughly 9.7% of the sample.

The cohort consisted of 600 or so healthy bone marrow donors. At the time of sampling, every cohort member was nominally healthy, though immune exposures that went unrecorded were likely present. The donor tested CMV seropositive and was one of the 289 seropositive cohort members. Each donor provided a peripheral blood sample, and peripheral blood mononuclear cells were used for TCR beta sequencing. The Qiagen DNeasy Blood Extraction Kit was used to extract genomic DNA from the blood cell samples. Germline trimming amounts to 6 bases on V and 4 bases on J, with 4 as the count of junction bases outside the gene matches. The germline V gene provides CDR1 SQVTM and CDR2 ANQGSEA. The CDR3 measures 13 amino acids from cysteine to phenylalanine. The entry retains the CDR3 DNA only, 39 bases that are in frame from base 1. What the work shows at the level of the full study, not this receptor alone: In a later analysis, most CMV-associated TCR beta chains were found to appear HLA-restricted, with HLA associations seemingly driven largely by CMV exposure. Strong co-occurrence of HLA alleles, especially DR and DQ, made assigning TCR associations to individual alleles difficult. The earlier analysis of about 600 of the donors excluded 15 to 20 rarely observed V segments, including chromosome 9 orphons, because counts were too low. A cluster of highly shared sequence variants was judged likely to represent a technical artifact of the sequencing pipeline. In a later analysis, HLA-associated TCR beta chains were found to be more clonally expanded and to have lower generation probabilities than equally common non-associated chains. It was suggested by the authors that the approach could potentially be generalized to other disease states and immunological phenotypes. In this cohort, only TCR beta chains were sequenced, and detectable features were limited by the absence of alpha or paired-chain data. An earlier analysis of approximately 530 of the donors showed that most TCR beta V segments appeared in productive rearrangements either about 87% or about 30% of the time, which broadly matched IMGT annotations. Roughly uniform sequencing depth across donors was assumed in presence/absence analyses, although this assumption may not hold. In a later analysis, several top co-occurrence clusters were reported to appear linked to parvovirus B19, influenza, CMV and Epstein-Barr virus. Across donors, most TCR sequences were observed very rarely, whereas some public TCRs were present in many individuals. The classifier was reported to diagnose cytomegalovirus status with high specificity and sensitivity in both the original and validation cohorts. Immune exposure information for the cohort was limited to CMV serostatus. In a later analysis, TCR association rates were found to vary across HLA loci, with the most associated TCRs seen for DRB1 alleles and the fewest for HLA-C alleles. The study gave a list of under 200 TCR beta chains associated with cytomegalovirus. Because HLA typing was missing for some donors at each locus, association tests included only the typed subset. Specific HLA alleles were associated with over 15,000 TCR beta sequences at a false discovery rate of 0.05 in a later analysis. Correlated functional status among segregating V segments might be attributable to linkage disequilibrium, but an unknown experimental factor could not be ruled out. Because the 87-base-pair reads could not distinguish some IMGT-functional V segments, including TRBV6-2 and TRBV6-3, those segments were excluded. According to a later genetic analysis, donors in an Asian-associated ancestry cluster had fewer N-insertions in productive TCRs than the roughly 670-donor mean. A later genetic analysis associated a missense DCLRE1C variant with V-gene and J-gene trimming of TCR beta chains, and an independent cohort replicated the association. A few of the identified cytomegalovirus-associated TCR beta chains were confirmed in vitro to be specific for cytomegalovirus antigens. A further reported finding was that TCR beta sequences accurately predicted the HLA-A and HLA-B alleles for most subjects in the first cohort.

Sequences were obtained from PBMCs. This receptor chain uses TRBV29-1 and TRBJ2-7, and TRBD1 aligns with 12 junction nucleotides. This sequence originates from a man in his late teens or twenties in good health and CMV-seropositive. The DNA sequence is TGCAGCGTAGGGACAGGGGGCCCATACGAGCAGTACTTC. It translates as CSVGTGGPYEQYF.